These 30 T cell receptor beta chains were sequenced from one sample in a study of OX40 agonist ivuxolimab in advanced cancers. Assay: immunoSEQ multiplex PCR; the TCRdb copy retains only in-frame clones and omits some. The data contain more than 11,000 clones, about 78% of them singletons. The material was CD4+ or CD8+ T cells sorted from blood, obtained in a trial of the OX40 agonist ivuxolimab. All receptors derive from an adult with an advanced solid tumor such as melanoma, head and neck, liver or kidney cancer.

The chain links TRBV10-1 to TRBJ2-7, with a tentative D call TRBD2 (5 bases). The germline gives CDR1 WNHNN, CDR2 SYGVQD (reference sequence). Trimming pared 6 bases from V and 3 bases from J, leaving 12 bases between. The CDR3 loop spans 13 amino acids. The CDR3 sequence is CASSPSGLYEQYF. The CDR3 region has the DNA TGCGCCAGCAGCCCCTCAGGACTCTACGAGCAGTACTTC.

The gene calls are TRBV27 and TRBJ2-1, with D perhaps matching TRBD1 (5 bases). This CDR3 has 15 residues. CDR1 and CDR2 (germline): MNHEY, SMNVEV (reference sequence). Trimming pared 3 bases from V and 4 bases from J, leaving 13 bases between. The CDR3 DNA reads as TGTGCCAGCAGTTTGTTACAGGAATATTACAATGAGCAGTTCTTC. Translating it yields CASSLLQEYYNEQFF.

This clone was detected only a few times. CDR3 bases: TGCGCCAGCAGCCAAGTCTTGGGACGGGGTCAGCCCCAGCATTTT. Its protein product is CASSQVLGRGQPQHF. The J gene is TRBJ1-5, the V gene TRBV4-1, with D perhaps TRBD1 (5 bases). Germline CDR1 and CDR2: MGHRA and YSYEKL. V was pared by 1 base and J by 6 bases, with 13 bases between. The CDR3 sequence is 15 residues long.

The chain uses TRBV5-6 and TRBJ2-7; unclear D gene. The CDR3 covers 13 residues. Germline V gene lookup returns CDR1 SGHDT and CDR2 YYEEEE. V was pared by 2 bases and J by 2 bases, with 8 bases between. The CDR3, as DNA: TGTGCCAGCAGCTTTGGTCTCCCCTACGAGCAGTACTTC. Protein sequence: CASSFGLPYEQYF.

The rearrangement links TRBV10-1 to TRBJ2-7; 8 bases fit TRBD1. CDR1 WNHNN and CDR2 SYGVQD come from the germline V gene (reference sequence). J lost 2 bases, V lost 2 bases, and 8 bases had no gene match. The CDR3 extends over 16 amino acids. The CDR3 DNA sequence: TGCGCCAGCAGTGAGAGTCAGGGGGCAAGGACCTACGAGCAGTACTTC. Translation gives CASSESQGARTYEQYF.

V usage is TRBV5-1 and J usage is TRBJ2-2; D might be TRBD1 (6 bases). Germline V gives CDR1 SGHRS, CDR2 YFSETQ. This CDR3 contains 17 residues. V was pared by 4 bases and J by 1 base, with 17 bases between. CDR3: CASSPGLGRGNTGELFF. The CDR3 DNA is TGCGCCAGCAGCCCCGGGCTCGGCAGGGGGAACACCGGGGAGCTGTTTTTT.

The chain couples TRBV27 to TRBJ2-1; D gene ambiguous. Per the germline V gene, CDR1 is MNHEY and CDR2 is SMNVEV (reference sequence). Trimming cost V 4 bases and J 6 bases, with 10 bases left between them. This CDR3 region has 13 residues. CDR3 in amino acids: CASSWSSSNEQFF. CDR3 nucleotides: TGTGCCAGCAGTTGGAGTAGCTCCAATGAGCAGTTCTTC.

The V call is TRBV25-1, the J call TRBJ2-2, with D maybe TRBD2 (6 bases). This CDR3 comprises 16 residues. Trimming left V 0 bases short and J 0 bases short, with 8 bases between. Germline CDR1 reads MGHDK; CDR2 reads SYGVNS. The CDR3 is CASSEYSGANTGELFF. The CDR3 coding sequence is TGTGCCAGCAGTGAATATAGCGGCGCGAACACCGGGGAGCTGTTTTTT.

The chain carries TRBV6-1 and TRBJ1-1; weak D call: TRBD1 (6 bases). V dropped 3 bases and J dropped 6 bases, with 17 bases sitting between them. The CDR3 has 15 amino acids. The germline gives CDR1 MNHNS, CDR2 SASEGT. The CDR3 DNA is TGTGCCAGCAGTGACCTAATACAGGGAGGCGCTGAAGCTTTCTTT. Amino acids: CASSDLIQGGAEAFF.

This clone has only a few counts. The CDR3, as DNA: TGTGCCAGCAGTAATAACAGGGGAGAGAAAAAACTGTTTTTT. Amino acid sequence: CASSNNRGEKKLFF. The chain recombines TRBV7-2 with TRBJ1-4, with 7 bases aligning to TRBD1. Germline V lookup: CDR1 SGHTA, CDR2 FQGNSA. The CDR3 runs 14 residues. The V gene end was trimmed by 6 bases and the J gene end by 9 bases; junction bases not matched to a gene: 10.

The rearrangement links TRBV5-4 to TRBJ2-7; weak D call: TRBD1 (5 bases). The germline V gene encodes CDR1 SGHNT and CDR2 YYREEE (reference sequence). The V end was cut by 0 bases, the J end by 3 bases, with 7 bases between. This CDR3 is built from 13 residues. The CDR3 bases are TGTGCCAGCAGCTTGGGGACAAACTACGAGCAGTACTTC. Translation: CASSLGTNYEQYF.

This clone was seen a handful of times. The gene calls are TRBV27 and TRBJ1-4; D is unclear. Germline CDR1 MNHEY, CDR2 SMNVEV (reference sequence). Trimming pared 0 bases from V and 7 bases from J, leaving 15 bases between. CDR3 length equals 16 residues. Written as DNA, the CDR3 is TGTGCCAGCAGTTTATCGATAGGGCTGAGGAGTGAAAAACTGTTTTTT. Translated, it gives CASSLSIGLRSEKLFF.

This chain connects TRBV7-3 to TRBJ2-3; 12 bases align to TRBD1. The CDR3 covers 17 residues. Looked up from germline, CDR1 is SGHTA and CDR2 is FQGTGA. The ends lost 5 bases at V and 1 base at J; junction bases unmatched: 7. Written as DNA, the CDR3 is TGTGCCAGCAGCCCAGGGACAGGGGGCGTGGGCACAGATACGCAGTATTTT. Translated: CASSPGTGGVGTDTQYF.

This clone is medium-sized. In DNA, the CDR3 is TGTGCCAGCAGCTTTCTGGGGCAGGTCTACGAGCAGTACTTC. Protein sequence: CASSFLGQVYEQYF. The chain links TRBV5-5 to TRBJ2-7; D is possibly TRBD1 (5 bases). The germline V gene encodes CDR1 SGHKS and CDR2 YYEKEE (reference sequence). CDR3 size: 14 residues. V was trimmed by 2 bases and J by 3 bases, leaving 12 bases between them. Drawing the rest from reference TRBV5-5 and TRBJ2-7, the complete variable domain is DAGVTQSPTHLIKTRGQQVTLRCSPISGHKSVSWYQQVLGQGPQFIFQYYEKEERGRGNFPDRFSARQFPNYSSELNVNALLLGDSALYLCASSFLGQVYEQYFGPGTRLTVT.

This chain links TRBV6-4 with TRBJ1-6; D gene unclear. This CDR3 is built from 14 residues. V was clipped by 3 bases and J by 7 bases, with 10 bases between them. Germline loops: CDR1 MRHNA, CDR2 SNTAGT. The CDR3 protein is CASSEQHGNSPLHF. For the CDR3, the DNA is TGTGCCAGCAGTGAACAGCATGGAAATTCACCCCTCCACTTT.

This clone appeared a few times. This chain joins TRBV5-1 and TRBJ1-1; 8 bases are a match to TRBD1. Germline-derived CDR1 and CDR2 are SGHRS and YFSETQ. J was trimmed by 1 base and V by 0 bases; bases with no gene match: 8. The CDR3 length is 17 residues. This CDR3 is CASSLGDRGSPNTEAFF. For the CDR3, the DNA is TGCGCCAGCAGCTTGGGAGACAGGGGTTCCCCGAACACTGAAGCTTTCTTT.

This chain uses TRBV13 with TRBJ2-7; 12 positions match TRBD2. This CDR3 is built from 16 residues. Looked up from germline, CDR1 is PRHDT and CDR2 is FYEKMQ (reference sequence). With 1 base clipped from V and 6 bases from J, the junction kept 7 bases outside the gene matches. The CDR3 reads CASSLDSSGGAVEQYF. The CDR3 nucleotides are TGTGCCAGCAGCTTAGATTCTAGCGGGGGGGCAGTCGAGCAGTACTTC.

CDR3 sequence: CASSLFRGPGNTIYF. The DNA for the CDR3 is TGTGCCAGCAGCTTATTTAGGGGCCCTGGAAACACCATATATTTT. This chain connects TRBV7-8 to TRBJ1-3, with a tentative D call TRBD1 (5 bases). The germline CDR1 and CDR2 sequences are SGHVS and FQNEAQ. V was shortened by 2 bases and J by 2 bases, with 10 bases between the two germline ends. The CDR3 is made up of 15 amino acids.

Judged by abundance, this clone is medium-sized. This chain connects TRBV4-1 to TRBJ2-1; 7 nucleotides agree with TRBD2. V dropped 1 base and J dropped 3; count of bases not matched to a gene: 3. Germline CDR1 and CDR2: MGHRA and YSYEKL. CDR3 length equals 15 residues. The CDR3 DNA reads as TGCGCCAGCAGCCAAGGGCTAGCGGACTACAATGAGCAGTTCTTC. The encoded protein is CASSQGLADYNEQFF.

This clone was recorded once. CDR3 in amino acids: CASTLRSESSYNEQFF. CDR3 DNA: TGTGCCAGTACCCTCAGGAGTGAAAGCTCCTACAATGAGCAGTTCTTC. V gene TRBV19 combines with J gene TRBJ2-1; D gene uncertain. Germline values: CDR1 LNHDA, CDR2 SQIVND (reference sequence). Trimming removed 7 bases at V and 0 bases at J, with 16 bases between. This CDR3 is built from 16 residues.

The chain uses TRBV4-1 and TRBJ1-4; D is possibly TRBD1 (5 bases). Per germline, CDR1 MGHRA and CDR2 YSYEKL. This CDR3 is 14 amino acids long. V was trimmed by 1 base and J by 8 bases, leaving 11 bases between them. This CDR3 is CASSQVTAGEKLFF. In DNA form, the CDR3 reads TGCGCCAGCAGCCAAGTGACAGCGGGCGAAAAACTGTTTTTT.

A few counts support this clone. The chain has TRBV7-2 and TRBJ1-1; D not certain. V was cut by 0 bases and J by 6 bases, with 8 bases left in between. Germline V gene sequence: CDR1 SGHTA, CDR2 FQGNSA. The CDR3 has 13 residues. CDR3 amino acids: CASSLAGSPEAFF. CDR3 coding DNA: TGTGCCAGCAGCTTAGCCGGGAGTCCTGAAGCTTTCTTT.

The chain carries TRBV15 and TRBJ2-5, with D unresolved. Trimming cost V 4 bases and J 5 bases, with 11 bases left between them. Germline values: CDR1 LNHNV, CDR2 YYDKDF (reference sequence). The CDR3 is 13 amino acids. The CDR3: CATSTDSGETQYF. CDR3 DNA sequence: TGTGCCACCAGCACAGACTCCGGGGAGACCCAGTACTTC.

This chain uses TRBV4-1 with TRBJ1-4; no clear D gene. Germline V gene sequence: CDR1 MGHRA, CDR2 YSYEKL. The germline V and J ends were trimmed by 3 bases and 0 bases, with 11 bases remaining between them. The CDR3 is 16 amino acids. The CDR3 is CASSQGRFSTNEKLFF. Written as DNA, the CDR3 is TGCGCCAGCAGCCAGGGGAGGTTTTCAACTAATGAAAAACTGTTTTTT.

V gene TRBV11-2 combines with J gene TRBJ1-1; the D gene is possibly TRBD1 (6 bases). This CDR3 comprises 14 residues. The V and J ends lost 6 bases and 8 bases respectively, with 19 bases between them. CDR1 and CDR2 (germline): SGHAT, FQNNGV. The CDR3: CASRRIRGVGEAFF. The CDR3 DNA reads as TGTGCCAGCAGGAGGATCAGGGGAGTGGGGGAAGCTTTCTTT.

The J gene is TRBJ1-5, the V gene TRBV6-9; 10 nucleotides line up with TRBD1. This CDR3 is 14 amino acids long. V dropped 6 bases and J dropped 6; count of bases not matched to a gene: 5. The germline gives CDR1 MNHGY, CDR2 SVAAGI. Here the CDR3 DNA reads TGTGCCAGCAGCGACAGGGGGCGGGGTCAGCCCCAGCATTTT. It codes for CASSDRGRGQPQHF.

This clone was seen a handful of times. The V and J genes are TRBV4-2 and TRBJ2-2; D unclear. Looked up from germline, CDR1 is LGHNA and CDR2 is YNFKEQ. Trimming cost V 4 bases and J 10 bases, with 10 bases left between them. CDR3 length: 12 residues. The CDR3: CASSPGRLELFF. The CDR3 nucleotides are TGTGCCAGCAGCCCTGGCCGGTTGGAGCTGTTTTTT.

The chain uses TRBV6-5 and TRBJ1-1; D uncertain. V was shortened by 2 bases and J by 7 bases, with 11 bases between the two germline ends. CDR3 size: 13 residues. Germline-derived CDR1 and CDR2 are MNHEY and SVGAGI. This CDR3 is CASSYDFRHEAFF. The CDR3 DNA reads as TGTGCCAGCAGTTACGATTTCAGACATGAAGCTTTCTTT.

The gene calls are TRBV10-2 and TRBJ2-7; D gene unclear. This CDR3 spans 14 amino acids. The germline V and J ends were trimmed by 10 bases and 0 bases, with 16 bases remaining between them. Germline V gives CDR1 WSHSY, CDR2 SAAADI. The CDR3 DNA follows: TGCGCCACTGTCGGCGCAGGCAGCTCCTACGAGCAGTACTTC. The encoded protein is CATVGAGSSYEQYF.

The chain uses TRBV6-1 and TRBJ2-1, with TRBD2 matching 10 bases. Germline trimming cut 1 base from V and 3 bases from J; bases unmatched to any gene: 12. This CDR3 has 19 amino acids. Germline V CDR1 and CDR2: MNHNS, SASEGT. In DNA, the CDR3 is TGTGCCAGCAGTGAAGATGTAGCGGGGGGCCACCCCTTCTACAATGAGCAGTTCTTC. It specifies CASSEDVAGGHPFYNEQFF.